This T cell receptor beta chain is drawn from a study of blood T cells in healthy people across ages. On the study more broadly: About one barcoded TCR beta cDNA was captured per two T cells.

The second PCR ran roughly 7 to 11 cycles with a sample-barcoded 5' primer and J-beta primers. Template switching added a 12-random-nucleotide identifier to every cDNA molecule. One entry per CDR3 protein results from TCRdb running MiXCR on the 5' RACE reads. Altogether hundreds of thousands of distinct CDR3 sequences are present, more than 45% being singletons, with the ten largest covering 13%. This clonotype has a count of ten or more. Antigen specificity is unknown. Study-wide results and limits: Versus aged donors, long-lived donors had higher diversity and more naive CD4+ cells.

Germline V gives CDR1 SEHNR, CDR2 FQNEAQ (reference sequence). This CDR3 spans 15 amino acids. Trimming removed 0 bases at V and 5 bases at J, with 13 bases between. The sequencing input was blood. The TCR comes from a woman of 80 years or more in good health. The chain recombines TRBV7-9 with TRBJ2-5; no definite D call. CDR3: CASSLALPRRETQYF. CDR3 bases: TGTGCCAGCAGCTTAGCCCTCCCTAGACGGGAGACCCAGTACTTC. Based on the CDR3 plus reference TRBV7-9 and TRBJ2-5, the full variable domain is DTGVSQNPRHKITKRGQNVTFRCDPISEHNRLYWYRQTLGQGPEFLTYFQNEAQLEKSRLLSDRFSAERPKGSFSTLEIQRTEQGDSAMYLCASSLALPRRETQYFGPGTRLLVL.